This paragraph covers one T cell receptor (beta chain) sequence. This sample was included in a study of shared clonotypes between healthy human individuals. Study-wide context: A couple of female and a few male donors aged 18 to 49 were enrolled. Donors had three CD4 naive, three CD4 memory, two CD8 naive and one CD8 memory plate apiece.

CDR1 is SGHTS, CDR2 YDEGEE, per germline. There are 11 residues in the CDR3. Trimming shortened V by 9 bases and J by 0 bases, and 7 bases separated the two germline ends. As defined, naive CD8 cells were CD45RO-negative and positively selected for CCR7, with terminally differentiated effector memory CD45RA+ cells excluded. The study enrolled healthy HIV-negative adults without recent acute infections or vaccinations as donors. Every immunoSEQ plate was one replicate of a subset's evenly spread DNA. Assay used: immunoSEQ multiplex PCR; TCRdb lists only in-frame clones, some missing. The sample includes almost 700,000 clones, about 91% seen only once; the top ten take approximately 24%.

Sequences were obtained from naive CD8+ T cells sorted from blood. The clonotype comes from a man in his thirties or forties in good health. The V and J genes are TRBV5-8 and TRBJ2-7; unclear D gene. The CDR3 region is CANADSYEQYF. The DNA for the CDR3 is TGTGCCAATGCAGACTCCTACGAGCAGTACTTC. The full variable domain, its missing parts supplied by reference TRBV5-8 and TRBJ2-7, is EAGVTQSPTHLIKTRGQQATLRCSPISGHTSVYWYQQALGLGLQFLLWYDEGEERNRGNFPPRFSGRQFPNYSSELNVNALELEDSALYLCANADSYEQYFGPGTRLTVT.